These T cell receptor beta chains were read from a single sample in a study of blood T cells in healthy people across ages. TCRdb re-called the 5' RACE reads with MiXCR, one entry per CDR3 protein. Among about 320,000 distinct CDR3 sequences listed, roughly 27% were seen once. Sample: blood. The receptors here all came from a woman aged 65 to 85 in good health. The CDR3 runs from the conserved cysteine through the conserved F or W. D genes are given only for firm matches. Rows may omit the clone size; those that give it use once, few, many or a size class.

>NA|TRBJ1-1|TRBD1|TRBV3-1
CASSSQGQIVNTEAFF
TGTGCCAGCAGCTCTCAGGGACAGATCGTGAACACTGAAGCTTTCTTT
>few|TRBJ2-1|TRBD2|TRBV5-1
CASSSNHIAGYNEQFF
TGCGCCAGCAGCTCTAACCATATAGCGGGATACAATGAGCAGTTCTTC
>few|TRBJ1-1|NA|TRBV5-1
CASSLGTGTEAFF
TGCGCCAGCAGCTTGGGCACAGGGACTGAAGCTTTCTTT
>NA|TRBJ2-1|TRBD2|TRBV7-9
CASSLLAGAGYNEQFF
TGTGCCAGCAGCTTACTAGCGGGAGCTGGCTACAATGAGCAGTTCTTC
>NA|TRBJ2-2|TRBD1|TRBV7-9
CASSPRTGGNGELFF
TGTGCCAGCAGCCCGCGGACAGGGGGGAACGGGGAGCTGTTTTTT
>many|TRBJ2-3|NA|TRBV14
CASSRHPLGDTQYF
TGTGCCAGCAGCCGTCACCCTCTAGGGGATACGCAGTATTTT
>few|TRBJ2-5|TRBD1|TRBV6-5
CASSTYRGLAFF
TGTGCCAGCAGTACATACAGGGGGCTGGCGTTCTTC
>few|TRBJ1-3|NA|TRBV7-9
CASSLTGDTIYF
TGTGCCAGCAGCTTAACGGGAGACACCATATATTTT
>NA|TRBJ2-1|TRBD2|TRBV7-8
CASSSTLAGTYNEQFF
TGTGCCAGCAGCTCCACACTAGCGGGGACCTACAATGAGCAGTTCTTC
>few|TRBJ2-1|NA|TRBV24-1
CATSGRGRSPNEQFF
TGTGCCACCTCCGGGAGAGGGAGGTCCCCCAATGAGCAGTTCTTC
>NA|TRBJ2-5|TRBD2|TRBV27
CASSLTSGRSKETQYF
TGTGCCAGCAGTTTAACTAGCGGGAGATCGAAAGAGACCCAGTACTTC
>NA|TRBJ2-5|TRBD1|TRBV7-2
CASSSREDRVKETQYF
TGTGCCAGCAGCTCCAGGGAGGACAGGGTAAAAGAGACCCAGTACTTC